This entry concerns a single TCR beta chain. As yet, its antigen is unknown. This entry belongs to a study of cytomegalovirus exposure and HLA in healthy donors. V gave up 4 bases and J gave up 4 bases, with 14 bases separating them. Germline V gene data show CDR1 as SGHRS and CDR2 as YFSETQ. This CDR3 spans 14 amino acids. The primer mix had 60 Vbeta and 13 Jbeta primers. Sequencing was performed with immunoSEQ multiplex PCR; in TCRdb, only in-frame clones are kept and a portion is missing. This table has fewer than 250,000 clones, more than 70% appearing once. General study results and limits: Among TCR sequences, most were rare, though some public TCRs appeared in many donors.

The sequenced material came from PBMCs. The rearrangement links TRBV5-1 to TRBJ2-5, with D unresolved. The clonotype was recovered from a woman in her thirties or forties in good health and CMV-seronegative. CDR3 loop: CASSRGERSETQYF. For the CDR3, the DNA is TGCGCCAGCAGCCGAGGCGAACGTTCAGAGACCCAGTACTTC.